Shown below are 21 T cell receptor beta chains from a single sample sequenced in a study of identical twins. TCRdb reprocessed the 5' RACE reads with MiXCR, giving one entry per CDR3 protein. The data contain some 730,000 distinct CDR3 sequences, 15% to 20% of them singletons. The data were also submitted as part of a second study, on T cells expressing NK-cell markers.

The sequenced material came from PBMCs. Every receptor here comes from a woman aged 18-30 years in good health.

The rearrangement uses TRBV30 and TRBJ1-4, with 8 nucleotides matching TRBD1. The junction had 6 bases not matched to a gene; V was cut back by 7 bases and J by 8 bases. The CDR3 has 12 residues. From germline, CDR1 is GTSNPN and CDR2 SVGIG (reference sequence). CDR3 protein: CASDRADEKLFF. The CDR3 region has the DNA TGTGCCTCGGACAGGGCGGACGAAAAACTGTTTTTT.

The V and J genes are TRBV7-9 and TRBJ2-1, with 10 bases aligning to TRBD1. Per the germline V gene, CDR1 is SEHNR and CDR2 is FQNEAQ (reference sequence). This CDR3 contains 15 residues. V was clipped by 7 bases and J by 4 bases; unmatched bases: 7. The CDR3 coding sequence is TGTGCCAGCACCGGACAGGGGGAAGGGTACAATGAGCAGTTCTTC. As protein: CASTGQGEGYNEQFF.

The chain uses TRBV6-2 or TRBV6-3 and TRBJ2-7; 8 bases match TRBD2. Germline CDR1 and CDR2: MNHEY and SVGEGT. There are 15 residues in the CDR3. Trimming cost V 7 bases and J 2 bases; bases outside gene matches: 10. The CDR3 nucleotides are TGTGCCAGCAACCCACAACAGCGGGGGACCTACGAGCAGTACTTC. Protein: CASNPQQRGTYEQYF.

This clonotype showed up just once. This sequence joins TRBV4-3 and TRBJ2-7; 11 positions match TRBD2. CDR1 is LGHNA, CDR2 YSLEER, per germline. V gave up 5 bases and J gave up 4 bases; unmatched junction bases: 7. The CDR3 runs 15 residues. CDR3 sequence (DNA): TGCGCCAGCAGCATTCGACTAGCGGGATCATACGAGCAGTACTTC. Protein: CASSIRLAGSYEQYF.

The J gene is TRBJ2-7, the V gene TRBV20-1; D gene uncertain. Trimming pared 3 bases from V and 4 bases from J, leaving 13 bases between. CDR1 is DFQATT and CDR2 is SNEGSKA in the germline V gene (reference sequence). The CDR3 is 13 amino acids. The CDR3 nucleotides read TGCAGTGCTAGTGAACTCCTAGGATACGAGCAGTACTTC. Translated: CSASELLGYEQYF.

A word on this clonotype: Germline and junction disagree at one end, which may indicate a read error. This chain links TRBV14 with TRBJ1-2; D is unresolved. The CDR3 extends over 13 amino acids. Germline CDR1 reads SGHDN; CDR2 reads FVKESK. CDR3 sequence: CVSSQARGHGYTF. The CDR3 coding sequence is TGTGTCAGCAGCCAAGCACGAGGGCATGGCTACACCTTC.

The gene calls are TRBV18 and TRBJ1-5, with 7 bases that match TRBD1. V trimming: 3 bases; J trimming: 5 bases; junction bases outside the gene matches: 7. Germline loops: CDR1 KGHSH, CDR2 LQKENI. CDR3 length: 15 amino acids. The CDR3 nucleotides read TGTGCCAGCTCACCCGAACAGGGGTCCTATCAGCCCCAGCATTTT. As protein: CASSPEQGSYQPQHF.

V is TRBV6-1 and J is TRBJ2-5, with D possibly TRBD1 on 5 matching bases. The CDR3 loop spans 14 amino acids. Looked up from germline, CDR1 is MNHNS and CDR2 is SASEGT. V lost 5 bases to trimming and J lost 6 bases, with 16 bases between them. The CDR3 loop reads CASSPRAGLQTQYF. CDR3 DNA sequence: TGTGCCAGCAGTCCTCGGGCAGGGCTTCAGACCCAGTACTTC.

This clonotype was seen many times. The chain couples TRBV5-1 to TRBJ2-7; 10 bases are shared with TRBD2. Germline V gives CDR1 SGHRS, CDR2 YFSETQ. CDR3 length: 16 amino acids. Trimming removed 4 bases from V and 6 bases from J; junction bases left unmatched: 13. The chain's CDR3 is CASSPLLAGGPTEQYF. DNA for the CDR3: TGCGCCAGCAGCCCTCTGTTAGCGGGAGGCCCCACCGAGCAGTACTTC.

This clonotype was seen at least ten times. V and J are TRBV7-2 and TRBJ1-5, with D possibly matching TRBD1 (6 bases). Germline V gives CDR1 SGHTA, CDR2 FQGNSA. Trimming removed 0 bases from V and 4 bases from J, with 13 bases in between. This CDR3 is built from 16 residues. Here the CDR3 reads CASSLAFTGWNQPQHF. The CDR3 DNA is TGTGCCAGCAGCTTAGCGTTCACAGGGTGGAATCAGCCCCAGCATTTT.

This clonotype has a handful of counts. The chain carries TRBV5-6 and TRBJ1-1, with 7 bases aligning to TRBD1. Germline trimming cut 0 bases from V and 10 bases from J; bases unmatched to any gene: 9. Germline assignment: CDR1 SGHDT and CDR2 YYEEEE. The CDR3 is made up of 14 amino acids. The CDR3 loop reads CASSLAGTGVGAFF. The CDR3 bases are TGTGCCAGCAGCTTGGCGGGTACAGGGGTCGGAGCTTTCTTT.

This chain uses TRBV20-1 with TRBJ2-1; D gene unclear. V lost 6 bases and J lost 8, with 8 bases in between. The germline CDR1 and CDR2 sequences are DFQATT and SNEGSKA (reference sequence). The CDR3 is 10 amino acids. This CDR3 is CSAYTHEQFF. CDR3 bases: TGCAGTGCGTATACCCATGAGCAGTTCTTC.

This clonotype was observed a few times. The chain couples TRBV5-6 to TRBJ1-1, with D hard to call. This CDR3 has 12 residues. With 3 bases removed from V and 11 bases from J, the gap between germline ends came to 14 bases. Looked up from germline, CDR1 is SGHDT and CDR2 is YYEEEE. In DNA form, the CDR3 reads TGTGCCAGCAGCTCCCGGGGAAGATGGGCTTTCTTT. It specifies CASSSRGRWAFF.

This clonotype was counted a few times. The chain has TRBV20-1 and TRBJ2-7; 7 bases are a match to TRBD1. The V gene end was trimmed by 4 bases and the J gene end by 3 bases; junction bases not matched to a gene: 9. The CDR3 runs 14 residues. The germline V gene encodes CDR1 DFQATT and CDR2 SNEGSKA (reference sequence). The CDR3: CSATHIQGYYEQYF. In nucleotides, the CDR3 is TGCAGTGCTACACACATACAGGGGTACTACGAGCAGTACTTC.

The CDR3 DNA reads as TGTGCCACCAGCAGAGATCGCGGGAGGGCCAATGAGCAGTTCTTC. Translating gives CATSRDRGRANEQFF. V and J are TRBV15 and TRBJ2-1; TRBD2 agrees at 9 bases. The CDR3 extends over 15 amino acids. Germline lookup yields CDR1 LNHNV and CDR2 YYDKDF (reference sequence). V gave up 0 bases and J gave up 6 bases; unmatched junction bases: 3. The variable domain in full, completed from reference TRBV15 and TRBJ2-1, reads DAMVIQNPRYQVTQFGKPVTLSCSQTLNHNVMYWYQQKSSQAPKLLFHYYDKDFNNEADTPDNFQSRRPNTSFCFLDIRSPGLGDTAMYLCATSRDRGRANEQFFGPGTRLTVL.

In this sample, this clonotype turned up a few times. This chain uses TRBV5-1 with TRBJ2-1; 7 nucleotides line up with TRBD1. Germline assignment: CDR1 SGHRS and CDR2 YFSETQ. Unmatched junction bases numbered 3, after V lost 0 bases and J lost 6 bases. The CDR3 loop spans 14 amino acids. CDR3 region: CASSLVGTVNEQFF. In DNA, the CDR3 is TGCGCCAGCAGCTTGGTGGGGACAGTCAATGAGCAGTTCTTC.

The chain is built from TRBV4-1 and TRBJ2-3; D ambiguous. CDR1 is MGHRA and CDR2 is YSYEKL in the germline V gene. The CDR3 is 14 residues long. Trimming pared 0 bases from V and 3 bases from J, leaving 7 bases between. The CDR3 nucleotides are TGCGCCAGCAGCCAAGAGCAGAGGACAGATACGCAGTATTTT. It codes for CASSQEQRTDTQYF.

This clonotype was observed a handful of times. The chain recombines TRBV5-5 with TRBJ2-7; D uncertain. The CDR3 consists of 16 residues. Trimming cost V 0 bases and J 0 bases, with 13 bases left between them. Germline V CDR1 and CDR2: SGHKS, YYEKEE (reference sequence). This CDR3 reads CASSLEIAQSSYEQYF. CDR3 in DNA: TGTGCCAGCAGCTTGGAGATCGCCCAAAGCTCCTACGAGCAGTACTTC.

The V call is TRBV7-9, the J call TRBJ2-3; 11 positions match TRBD2. Trimming took 4 bases from V and 0 from J; bases not matched to a gene: 6. The CDR3 spans 17 residues. CDR1 is SEHNR and CDR2 is FQNEAQ in the germline V gene (reference sequence). DNA for the CDR3: TGTGCCAGCAGCTCGCCCCTAGCGGGGGGAAGCACAGATACGCAGTATTTT. As protein: CASSSPLAGGSTDTQYF.

The V gene is TRBV5-1, the J gene TRBJ1-1; no definite D call. From germline, CDR1 is SGHRS and CDR2 YFSETQ. The CDR3 is 15 amino acids. Trimming stripped 7 bases from V and 1 base from J, with 17 bases between. CDR3: CASHQLDWKNTEAFF. The CDR3, as DNA: TGCGCCAGCCACCAATTGGATTGGAAGAACACTGAAGCTTTCTTT.

V usage is TRBV3-1 and J usage is TRBJ2-2; TRBD2 might be the D (5 bases). The CDR3 contains 14 residues. V was cut by 0 bases and J by 5 bases, with 7 bases left in between. Germline V CDR1 and CDR2: LGHDT, YNNKEL (reference sequence). The CDR3 coding sequence is TGTGCCAGCAGCCAAGAGGGGAGAACCGGGGAGCTGTTTTTT. Translation: CASSQEGRTGELFF.